This T cell receptor beta chain was captured in a study of blood T cells in healthy people across ages (dated by TCRdb to 2014 to 2015). Context from the whole study: In model experiments, template switching captured roughly one uniquely barcoded TCR beta cDNA molecule for every two T cells. Age-related changes in TCR beta repertoire diversity were measured in the study by deep sequencing normalized with unique cDNA molecular identifiers. Donors were grouped into four age groups: young (average about 15 years), middle-aged (39), aged (around 60) and long-lived (just over 80). To avoid experimental bias, donors of different ages were randomly spread across the sequencing lanes. Two additional independent replicas of 1 million unique cDNA reads from the same blood draw were analyzed for two donors (one aged 18 to 29 and one aged 80 or older). Here is what the overall study found, with its caveats: Estimates of total diversity from one million sequenced T cells were regarded as lower bounds and underestimates. As age increased, observed TCR beta diversity per million T cells dropped in a roughly linear way, and a significant reduction was already evident by age about 40. Because donor CMV infection status was unknown, age-related changes in expanded clonotypes were potentially confounded. Because profiling used bulk unsorted PBMCs, naive and antigen-experienced compartments could not be compared conclusively. Compared with the aged group, more naive CD4+ T cells, fewer expanded clones and increased TCR diversity were shown by the long-lived group, suggesting age selection. A strong correlation was found between observed TCR beta diversity and the percentage of naive T cells measured by flow cytometry.

Comment on this clonotype: The target of this receptor is not known. Per-nucleotide qualities are absent, and no much larger clonotype sits a single base away.

From the cysteine through the phenylalanine, the CDR3 covers 17 amino acids. CDR3 DNA is the only sequence kept; it has 51 bases, read in frame from the first base. The germline V gene supplies CDR1 SGHAT and CDR2 FQNNGV. Trimming takes 0 bases from V and 0 bases from J, and the germline ends sit 11 bases apart. Library preparation employed 5' RACE. TCRdb records Illumina HiSeq 2500 as the sequencer. A second roughly 6 to 12 cycle PCR used a sample-barcoded 5' primer and a J-beta primer mix. A unique molecular identifier was introduced onto each TCR beta cDNA molecule by a template-switch 5' adaptor carrying 12 random nucleotides. At least 2.5 million CDR3-containing paired-end reads were obtained from each sample. The Mint cDNA synthesis kit, primed by a TRBC-specific oligonucleotide, was used to synthesize first-strand cDNA from all RNA. Following uracil-DNA glycosylase treatment, a first 18-cycle PCR with universal primers M1SS and BC2_uni_R was performed on all cDNA. From the authors' description of their analysis: For normalization, 1 million high-quality reads, each with a distinct molecular identifier, were randomly selected from each sample. Instead of being binned into consensus sequences, reads with shared molecular identifiers were discarded. MiTCR, run with a Q25 quality threshold and the strictest error-elimination algorithm, handled CDR3 identification, clonotype clustering and error correction. A nonparametric unseen species model with Euler transformation was used to estimate a lower bound on total TCR beta diversity. TCRdb reworked the public reads: Q25 trimming with fastp, MiXCR clone assembly, productive beta chains retained. Each CDR3 protein appears once, grouped with its most common genes and DNA. In this record, the V and J calls reflect TCRdb's handling and not the investigators' own analysis. A total of 1.5 million to 2 million distinct CDR3 sequences appear in this sample, 30% to 35% of them only once. The ten largest make up over 9% of the sample.

Systemically healthy Caucasian individuals from Russia, 39 in total and aged about 6 to 90 years, were included as donors. Each donor gave 8 to 10 milliliters of peripheral blood, collected into EDTA-treated Vacutainer tubes. PBMCs were isolated by Ficoll-Paque density-gradient centrifugation, with at least 7 million obtained per sample. Total RNA, at least 5 micrograms per sample, was extracted from PBMCs with Trizol reagent. Naive CD45RAhigh/CD27high T cell percentages were measured by flow cytometry on a PBMC aliquot from every donor. Recombination joined TRBV11-2 with TRBJ1-4; TRBD1 is possibly the D segment (5 matching bases). The sequence was collected from a woman in her twenties or thirties in good health. Sequencing was done on a sample of blood. The CDR3 protein: CASSLDRTLATNEKLFF. The bases read TGTGCCAGCAGCTTAGATAGGACATTAGCAACTAATGAAAAACTGTTTTTT.